What follows describes a single T cell receptor (beta chain). Antigen unknown. The source of the sample is a study of cytomegalovirus exposure and HLA in healthy donors. Study-wide points: According to reports, the classifier identified cytomegalovirus status with high specificity and sensitivity. It was confirmed in vitro that a few of the CMV-associated chains were specific for CMV antigens.

Clones were read by immunoSEQ multiplex PCR, and TCRdb kept only the in-frame ones, dropping some. The sample contains some 320,000 clones, roughly 87% of which appear only once. Specimen: PBMCs. The clonotype comes from a woman in her 30s in good health and CMV-seropositive.

CDR3 DNA: TGTGCCAGTAGTACCGGGACAGGCAATCAGCCCCAGCATTTT. Its protein product is CASSTGTGNQPQHF. V usage is TRBV19 and J usage is TRBJ1-5, with 7 bases aligning to TRBD1. Germline CDR1 is LNHDA and CDR2 is SQIVND (reference sequence). With 4 bases clipped from V and 2 bases from J, the junction kept 2 bases outside the gene matches. The CDR3 runs 14 residues. The whole variable domain, remainder taken from reference TRBV19 and TRBJ1-5, is DGGITQSPKYLFRKEGQNVTLSCEQNLNHDAMYWYRQDPGQGLRLIYYSQIVNDFQKGDIAEGYSVSREKKESFPLTVTSAQKNPTAFYLCASSTGTGNQPQHFGDGTRLSIL.